This TCR beta chain was obtained from a study of cytomegalovirus exposure and HLA in healthy donors. The germline V and J ends were trimmed by 6 bases and 3 bases, with 18 bases remaining between them. This CDR3 is 15 amino acids long. Germline V gene lookup returns CDR1 MNHEY and CDR2 SVGAGI. PCR primers comprised 60 Vbeta and 13 Jbeta primers. Measured with immunoSEQ multiplex PCR; TCRdb has only the in-frame clones, and not every one. Of around 130,000 clones listed, around 77% were seen once; the top ten hold 1.2%. Note on this clone: The antigen is undetermined.

Study results and limitations: In all likelihood, a cluster of highly shared sequence variants was a sequencing artifact.

The rearrangement joins TRBV6-5 to TRBJ2-7, with D possibly being TRBD1 (6 bases). Sequenced material: PBMCs. This receptor was obtained from a man aged 45-60 years in good health and CMV-seronegative. CDR3 residues: CASRTGQPGFYEQYF. The CDR3 DNA reads as TGTGCCAGCAGGACCGGACAGCCAGGGTTCTACGAGCAGTACTTC.